This record looks at one T cell receptor (beta chain) sequence and its context. This specimen comes from a study of blood T cell repertoires in COVID-19. CDR1 is SQVTM, CDR2 ANQGSEA, per germline. This CDR3 is 12 amino acids long. V trimming: 6 bases; J trimming: 5 bases; junction bases outside the gene matches: 5. The study drew participants aged about 18 to 89 years from 20 to 30 US areas. Sequencing used immunoSEQ multiplex PCR; TCRdb keeps in-frame clones, though not all of them. The top ten hold 3% to 3.5% of the sample, which has under 300,000 clones, 88% seen once. Sequenced sample: PBMCs or T cells enriched from blood (not recorded which). The chain carries TRBV29-1 and TRBJ2-7, with 9 positions matching TRBD1. This TCR was recovered from a woman aged 40 to 50 who had been exposed to COVID-19. The CDR3 loop is CSVEGQGNEQYF. CDR3 bases: TGCAGCGTGGAGGGACAGGGCAACGAGCAGTACTTC.